This T cell receptor (beta chain) was recovered during a study of blood T cell repertoires in COVID-19. At the level of the study: Nucleic acid was either cDNA or gDNA, and it came from T cells, B-cell-depleted T cells, or PBMCs.

The CDR3 is made up of 13 amino acids. Germline CDR1 MNHEY, CDR2 SMNVEV (reference sequence). With 3 bases removed from V and 5 bases from J, the gap between germline ends came to 7 bases. The table came from immunoSEQ multiplex PCR; TCRdb's copy has only in-frame clones and leaves some out. The sample shows 85,000 to 100,000 clones, just over 85% of them seen only once. The Seattle patients joined while their infection was active and were tracked longitudinally afterward. The receptor was derived from a man aged 45 to 65 with COVID-19, enrolled during active disease. The chain recombines TRBV27 with TRBJ2-2; no firm D call. Source material: peripheral blood. The CDR3, as DNA: TGTGCCAGCAGTTTTAAGGAGACCGGGGAGCTGTTTTTT. This gives the protein CASSFKETGELFF.